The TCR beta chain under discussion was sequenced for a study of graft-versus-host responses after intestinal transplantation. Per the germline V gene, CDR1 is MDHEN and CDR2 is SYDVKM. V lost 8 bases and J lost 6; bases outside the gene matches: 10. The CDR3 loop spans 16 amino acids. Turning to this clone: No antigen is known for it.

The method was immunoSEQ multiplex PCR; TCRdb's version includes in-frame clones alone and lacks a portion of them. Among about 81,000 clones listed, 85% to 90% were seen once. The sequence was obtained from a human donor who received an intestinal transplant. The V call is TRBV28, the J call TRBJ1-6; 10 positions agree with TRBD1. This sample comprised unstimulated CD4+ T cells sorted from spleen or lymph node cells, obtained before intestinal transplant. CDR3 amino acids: CASVPTGGVGNSPLHF. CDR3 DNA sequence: TGTGCCAGCGTCCCGACAGGGGGCGTTGGTAATTCACCCCTCCACTTT.